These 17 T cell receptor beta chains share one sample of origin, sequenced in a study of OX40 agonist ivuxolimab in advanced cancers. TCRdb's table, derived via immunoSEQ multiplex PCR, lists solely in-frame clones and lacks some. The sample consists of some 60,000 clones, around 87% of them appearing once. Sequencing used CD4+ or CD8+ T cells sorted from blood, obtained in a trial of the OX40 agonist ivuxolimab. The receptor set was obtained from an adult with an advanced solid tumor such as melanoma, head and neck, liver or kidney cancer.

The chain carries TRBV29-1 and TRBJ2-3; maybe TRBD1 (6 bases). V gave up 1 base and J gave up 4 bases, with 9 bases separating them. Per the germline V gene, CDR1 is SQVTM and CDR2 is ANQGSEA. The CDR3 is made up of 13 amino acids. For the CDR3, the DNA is TGCAGCGTTGAAGGACAGGTTGCAGATACGCAGTATTTT. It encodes CSVEGQVADTQYF.

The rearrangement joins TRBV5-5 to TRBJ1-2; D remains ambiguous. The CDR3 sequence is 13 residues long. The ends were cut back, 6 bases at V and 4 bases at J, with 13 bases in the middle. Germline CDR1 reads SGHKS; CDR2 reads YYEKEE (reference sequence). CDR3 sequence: CASTQVGIYGYTF. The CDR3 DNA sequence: TGTGCCAGCACTCAGGTGGGGATCTATGGCTACACCTTC.

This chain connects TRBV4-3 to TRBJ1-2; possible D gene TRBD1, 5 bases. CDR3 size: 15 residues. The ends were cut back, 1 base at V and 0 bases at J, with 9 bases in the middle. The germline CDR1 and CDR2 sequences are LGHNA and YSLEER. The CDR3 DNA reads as TGCGCCAGCAGCCAAGCCAGGACAACTAACTATGGCTACACCTTC. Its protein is CASSQARTTNYGYTF.

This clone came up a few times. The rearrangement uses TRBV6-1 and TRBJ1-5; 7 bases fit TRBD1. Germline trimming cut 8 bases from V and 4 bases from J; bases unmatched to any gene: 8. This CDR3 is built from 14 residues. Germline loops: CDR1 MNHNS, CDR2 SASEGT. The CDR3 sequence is CASFAGGGNQPQHF. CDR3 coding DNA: TGTGCCAGCTTCGCAGGGGGAGGAAATCAGCCCCAGCATTTT.

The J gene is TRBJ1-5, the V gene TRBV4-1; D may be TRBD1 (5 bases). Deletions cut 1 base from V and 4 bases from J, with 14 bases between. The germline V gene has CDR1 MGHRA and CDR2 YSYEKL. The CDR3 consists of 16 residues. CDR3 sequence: CASSQVRGPGNQPQHF. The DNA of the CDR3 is TGCGCCAGCAGCCAAGTACGAGGCCCAGGGAATCAGCCCCAGCATTTT.

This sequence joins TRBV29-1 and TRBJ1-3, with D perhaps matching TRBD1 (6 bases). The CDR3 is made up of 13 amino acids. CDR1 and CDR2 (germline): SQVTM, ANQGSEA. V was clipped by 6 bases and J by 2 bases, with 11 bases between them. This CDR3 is CSVRGIAGNTIYF. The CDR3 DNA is TGCAGCGTCAGGGGTATAGCTGGAAACACCATATATTTT.

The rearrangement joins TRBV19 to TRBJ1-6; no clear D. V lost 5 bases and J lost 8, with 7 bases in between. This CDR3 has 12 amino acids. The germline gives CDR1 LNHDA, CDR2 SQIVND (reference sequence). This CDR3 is CASSVLDSPLHF. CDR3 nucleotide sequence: TGTGCCAGTAGTGTTTTGGATTCACCCCTCCACTTT.

The CDR3: CSVALGAGGQDTQYF. The DNA of the CDR3 is TGCAGCGTCGCCTTGGGAGCGGGGGGGCAAGATACGCAGTATTTT. The rearrangement uses TRBV29-1 and TRBJ2-3; 10 bases fit TRBD2. The CDR3 covers 15 residues. The germline gives CDR1 SQVTM, CDR2 ANQGSEA. Unmatched junction bases numbered 11, after V lost 6 bases and J lost 5 bases.

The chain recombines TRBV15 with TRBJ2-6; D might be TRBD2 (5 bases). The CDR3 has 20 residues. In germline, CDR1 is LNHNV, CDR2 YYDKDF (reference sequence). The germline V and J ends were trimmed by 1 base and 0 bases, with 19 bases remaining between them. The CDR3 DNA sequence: TGTGCCACCAGCAGAGTGGACTGGACGGCCGGCCCCTCTGGGGCCAACGTCCTGACTTTC. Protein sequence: CATSRVDWTAGPSGANVLTF.

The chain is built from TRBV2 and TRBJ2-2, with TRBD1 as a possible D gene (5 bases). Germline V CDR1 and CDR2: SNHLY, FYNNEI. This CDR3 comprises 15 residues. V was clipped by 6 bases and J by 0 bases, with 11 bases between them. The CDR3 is CASSREKANTGELFF. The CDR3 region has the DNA TGTGCCAGCAGCAGGGAAAAAGCGAACACCGGGGAGCTGTTTTTT.

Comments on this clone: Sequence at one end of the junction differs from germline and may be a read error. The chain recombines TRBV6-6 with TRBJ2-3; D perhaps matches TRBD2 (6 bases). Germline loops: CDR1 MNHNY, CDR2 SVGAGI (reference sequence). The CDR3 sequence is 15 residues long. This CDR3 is CASSYAQGGTDTQYF. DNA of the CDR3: TGTGCCAGCAGTTACGCGCAGGGAGGCACTGATACGCAGTATTTT.

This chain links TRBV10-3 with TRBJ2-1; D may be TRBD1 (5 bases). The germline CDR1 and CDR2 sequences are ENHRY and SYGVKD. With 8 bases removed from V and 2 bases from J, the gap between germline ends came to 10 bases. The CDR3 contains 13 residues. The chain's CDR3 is CAIAKDTYNEQFF. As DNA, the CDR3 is TGTGCCATCGCGAAGGACACCTACAATGAGCAGTTCTTC.

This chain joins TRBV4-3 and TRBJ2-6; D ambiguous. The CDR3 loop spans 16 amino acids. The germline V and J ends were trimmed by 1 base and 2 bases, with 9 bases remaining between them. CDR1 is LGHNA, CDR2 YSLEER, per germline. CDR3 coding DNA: TGCGCCAGCAGCCAAGTTGGTGATCCTGGGGCCAACGTCCTGACTTTC. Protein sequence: CASSQVGDPGANVLTF.

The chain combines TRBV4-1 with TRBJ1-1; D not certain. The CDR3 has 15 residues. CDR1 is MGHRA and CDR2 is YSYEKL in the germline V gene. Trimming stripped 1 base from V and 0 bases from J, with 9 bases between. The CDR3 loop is CASSQVDGMNTEAFF. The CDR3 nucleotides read TGCGCCAGCAGCCAAGTTGACGGGATGAACACTGAAGCTTTCTTT.

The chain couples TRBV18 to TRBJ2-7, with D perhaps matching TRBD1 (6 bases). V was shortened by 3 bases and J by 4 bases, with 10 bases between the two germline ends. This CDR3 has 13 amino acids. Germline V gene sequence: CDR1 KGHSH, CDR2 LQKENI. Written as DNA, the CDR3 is TGTGCCAGCTCACCCGGGACAACATACGAGCAGTACTTC. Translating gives CASSPGTTYEQYF.

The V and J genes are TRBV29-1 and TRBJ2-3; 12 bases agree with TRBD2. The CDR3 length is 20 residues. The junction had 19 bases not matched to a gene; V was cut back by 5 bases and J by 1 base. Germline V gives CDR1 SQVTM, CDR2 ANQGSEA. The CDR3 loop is CSVSPTPGLAGGDGTDTQYF. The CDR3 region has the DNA TGCAGCGTTTCACCTACTCCGGGACTAGCGGGTGGGGACGGCACAGATACGCAGTATTTT.

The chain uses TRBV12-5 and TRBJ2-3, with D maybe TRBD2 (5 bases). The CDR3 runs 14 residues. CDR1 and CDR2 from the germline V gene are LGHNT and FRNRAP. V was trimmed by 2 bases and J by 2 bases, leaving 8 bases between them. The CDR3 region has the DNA TGTGCTAGTGGTTTGAGGACTCTCACAGATACGCAGTATTTT. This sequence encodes CASGLRTLTDTQYF.